The rows below give T cell receptor beta chains drawn from one sample of a study of blood T cell repertoires in COVID-19. Method: immunoSEQ multiplex PCR; TCRdb's copy keeps in-frame clones and lacks some. The profile shows about 77,000 clones, roughly 90% of them singletons. The sequenced sample consisted of peripheral blood. The receptors derive from a woman of 80 years or more with active or convalescent COVID-19. Each CDR3 is given with its conserved first and last residue. D genes are given only for firm matches. Clone sizes are given selectively: once, few, many, or a class where the clone is expanded.

abundance	d_gene	v_gene	j_gene	CDR3aa	CDR3nt
NA	TRBD1	TRBV3-1/TRBV3-2	TRBJ2-5	CASSQGTGGVRETQYF	TGTGCCAGCAGCCAAGGGACAGGGGGCGTGCGGGAGACCCAGTACTTC
NA	NA	TRBV6-5	TRBJ1-1	CASSRLGQGNTEAFF	TGTGCCAGCAGTCGCCTTGGGCAGGGGAACACTGAAGCTTTCTTT
NA	TRBD1	TRBV2	TRBJ2-7	CASSVQGAKYEQYF	TGTGCCAGCAGTGTACAGGGGGCAAAATACGAGCAGTACTTC
NA	NA	TRBV5-1	TRBJ2-3	CASSSSIEDTQYF	TGCGCCAGCAGCTCCTCTATAGAGGATACGCAGTATTTT
NA	NA	TRBV28	TRBJ1-5	CASSSGGSNQPQHF	TGTGCCAGCAGTTCTGGGGGCAGCAATCAGCCCCAGCATTTT
NA	TRBD2	TRBV6-5	TRBJ2-7	CASSSSSGGEYEQYF	TGTGCCAGCAGTTCGTCTAGCGGGGGGGAATACGAGCAGTACTTC
NA	TRBD1	TRBV28	TRBJ1-2	CASSLSGTGGDYGYTF	TGTGCCAGCAGTTTATCAGGGACAGGGGGGGACTATGGCTACACCTTC
once	TRBD1	TRBV7-8	TRBJ1-2	CASSLVAVGRTGYGYTF	TGTGCCAGCAGCTTAGTCGCGGTGGGCAGGACAGGGTATGGCTACACCTTC
NA	TRBD1	TRBV6-4	TRBJ2-4	CASSETGTANIQYF	TGTGCCAGCAGTGAGACAGGGACAGCAAACATTCAGTACTTC
NA	TRBD1	TRBV2	TRBJ2-2	CASKGTGNTGELFF	TGTGCCAGCAAGGGGACAGGGAACACCGGGGAGCTGTTTTTT
NA	TRBD1	TRBV6-5	TRBJ1-2	CASSTQGQGYGYTF	TGTGCCAGCAGTACCCAGGGACAGGGCTATGGCTACACCTTC
NA	TRBD2	TRBV9	TRBJ2-1	CASSVASGQYNEQFF	TGTGCCAGCAGCGTAGCTAGCGGGCAATACAATGAGCAGTTCTTC
once	NA	TRBV5-1	TRBJ2-1	CASSSDAGRTYNEQFF	TGCGCCAGCAGCTCGGATGCGGGACGGACCTACAATGAGCAGTTCTTC
few	TRBD1	TRBV6-5	TRBJ1-2	CASKQGAYGYTF	TGTGCCAGCAAACAGGGGGCTTATGGCTACACCTTC
NA	NA	TRBV2	TRBJ1-2	CASRGQGYGYTF	TGTGCCAGCAGGGGTCAGGGCTATGGCTACACCTTC
NA	TRBD1	TRBV9	TRBJ1-2	CASSAPPTGNYGYTF	TGTGCCAGCAGCGCCCCACCGACAGGGAACTATGGCTACACCTTC
NA	TRBD1	TRBV28	TRBJ1-1	CAALPGQGGAFF	TGTGCCGCTTTGCCGGGACAGGGTGGGGCTTTCTTT
NA	NA	TRBV12-3/TRBV12-4	TRBJ1-5	CASSLNGQPQHF	TGTGCCAGCAGTTTGAACGGTCAGCCCCAGCATTTT
NA	NA	TRBV4-1	TRBJ1-2	CASSQPRRGGRDGYTF	TGCGCCAGCAGCCAGCCCAGAAGGGGAGGTAGGGATGGCTACACCTTC
NA	NA	TRBV5-4	TRBJ1-6	CASSRRGVGSPLHF	TGTGCCAGCAGCCGGCGGGGGGTAGGTTCACCCCTCCACTTT
once	NA	TRBV28	TRBJ1-6	CASSFRTLDSPLHF	TGTGCCAGCAGTTTTCGGACTCTGGATTCACCCCTCCACTTT
NA	TRBD2	TRBV11-2	TRBJ2-1	CASSGTSLFSYNEQFF	TGTGCCAGCAGCGGGACTAGCCTTTTCTCCTACAATGAGCAGTTCTTC
NA	TRBD1	TRBV30	TRBJ2-1	CAWSATGGSNNEQFF	TGTGCCTGGAGTGCAACAGGGGGCAGCAACAATGAGCAGTTCTTC
NA	NA	TRBV3-1/TRBV3-2	TRBJ2-2	CASSRAGTVRERTTGELFF	TGTGCCAGCAGCCGGGCGGGGACAGTCCGAGAAAGAACCACCGGGGAGCTGTTTTTT
NA	NA	TRBV15	TRBJ2-7	CATSSGHYEQYF	TGTGCCACCAGCAGTGGACACTACGAGCAGTACTTC
NA	TRBD1	TRBV19	TRBJ1-2	CASSSQGARDYGYTF	TGTGCCAGTAGTAGCCAGGGGGCGCGGGACTATGGCTACACCTTC
NA	NA	TRBV5-5	TRBJ2-7	CASSSWPGVEQYF	TGTGCCAGCAGCTCGTGGCCGGGGGTCGAGCAGTACTTC
NA	NA	TRBV28	TRBJ1-2	CASSSAGPYYGYTF	TGTGCCAGCAGTTCCGCGGGACCCTACTATGGCTACACCTTC
few	NA	TRBV5-1	TRBJ2-5	CASSFQPGETQYF	TGCGCCAGCAGCTTTCAACCAGGGGAGACCCAGTACTTC
NA	NA	TRBV7-2	TRBJ2-2	CASSFRQAGTGELFF	TGTGCCAGCAGCTTTCGACAGGCTGGCACCGGGGAGCTGTTTTTT
NA	TRBD1	TRBV9	TRBJ1-2	CASSVDTGQGNYGYTF	TGTGCCAGCAGCGTGGACACGGGACAGGGTAACTATGGCTACACCTTC
NA	TRBD1	TRBV28	TRBJ2-2	CASRGTVTAGELFF	TGTGCCAGCAGGGGGACAGTGACTGCCGGGGAGCTGTTTTTT
NA	TRBD1	TRBV5-1	TRBJ1-3	CASSTDRGGHTIYF	TGCGCCAGCAGCACGGACAGGGGGGGACACACCATATATTTT
NA	NA	TRBV28	TRBJ2-1	CASSPRGWAVPYNEQFF	TGTGCCAGCAGCCCTAGGGGGTGGGCGGTCCCTTACAATGAGCAGTTCTTC
NA	NA	TRBV5-6	TRBJ2-7	CASSLGGHYSYEQYF	TGTGCCAGCAGCTTGGGGGGACACTACTCCTACGAGCAGTACTTC
NA	NA	TRBV5-5	TRBJ1-1	CASSPVLAEAFF	TGTGCCAGCAGCCCGGTCCTCGCTGAAGCTTTCTTT
NA	TRBD2	TRBV18	TRBJ2-3	CASSPPGGSHTDTQYF	TGTGCCAGCTCACCACCGGGGGGGTCCCACACAGATACGCAGTATTTT
NA	NA	TRBV19	TRBJ1-5	CASSIGTRSNQPQHF	TGTGCCAGTAGTATAGGGACACGTAGCAATCAGCCCCAGCATTTT
NA	TRBD1	TRBV18	TRBJ1-1	CASSPPGQGAGNTEAFF	TGTGCCAGCTCACCACCGGGGCAGGGGGCTGGGAACACTGAAGCTTTCTTT
NA	NA	TRBV28	TRBJ1-1	CASSLSTVAGTEAFF	TGTGCCAGCAGTTTATCTACGGTCGCGGGGACTGAAGCTTTCTTT
NA	TRBD2	TRBV11-3	TRBJ2-3	CASSTGGTQATDTQYF	TGTGCCAGCAGCACGGGGGGGACCCAGGCCACAGATACGCAGTATTTT